The T cell receptor (beta chain) under discussion was sequenced for a study of T cell changes during pregnancy in multiple sclerosis. Only in-frame clones appear in the TCRdb table, and some are missing; sequencing was by immunoSEQ multiplex PCR. Among about 23,000 clones listed, more than 75% were seen once. This clone was detected only a few times. Per the germline V gene, CDR1 is LNHDA and CDR2 is SQIVND (reference sequence). V shed 4 bases, J shed 2 bases, and the junction held 16 bases outside the gene matches. The CDR3 is made up of 18 amino acids. The sequence came from a female donor with multiple sclerosis, enrolled in a pregnancy study. The V gene is TRBV19, the J gene TRBJ1-1, with 7 bases fitting TRBD1. Sequencing used CD8+ T cells from peripheral blood mononuclear cells, obtained after pregnancy. CDR3 sequence (DNA): TGTGCCAGTAGTACCCATCCGGGACAGCCAGGATTAAACACTGAAGCTTTCTTT. Translation gives CASSTHPGQPGLNTEAFF.